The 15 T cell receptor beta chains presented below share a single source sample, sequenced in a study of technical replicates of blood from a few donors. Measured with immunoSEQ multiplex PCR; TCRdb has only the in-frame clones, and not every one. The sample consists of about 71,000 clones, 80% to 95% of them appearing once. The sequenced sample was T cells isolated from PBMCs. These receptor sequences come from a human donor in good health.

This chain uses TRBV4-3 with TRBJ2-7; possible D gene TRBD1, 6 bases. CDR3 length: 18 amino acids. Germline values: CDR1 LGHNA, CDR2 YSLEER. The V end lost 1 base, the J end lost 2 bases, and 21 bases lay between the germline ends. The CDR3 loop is CASSQGPFFRDTPYEQYF. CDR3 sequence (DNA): TGCGCCAGCAGCCAAGGGCCGTTTTTCCGGGACACCCCCTACGAGCAGTACTTC.

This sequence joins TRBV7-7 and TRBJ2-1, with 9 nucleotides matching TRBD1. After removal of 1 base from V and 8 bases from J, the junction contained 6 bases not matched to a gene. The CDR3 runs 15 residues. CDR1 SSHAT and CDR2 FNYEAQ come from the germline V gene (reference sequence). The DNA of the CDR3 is TGTGCCAGCAGCTTAGACAGGGGGCAGTTCGATGAGCAGTTCTTC. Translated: CASSLDRGQFDEQFF. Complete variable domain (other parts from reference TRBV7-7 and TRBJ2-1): GAGVSQSPRYKVTKRGQDVTLRCDPISSHATLYWYQQALGQGPEFLTYFNYEAQPDKSGLPSDRFSAERPEGSISTLTIQRTEQRDSAMYRCASSLDRGQFDEQFFGPGTRLTVL.

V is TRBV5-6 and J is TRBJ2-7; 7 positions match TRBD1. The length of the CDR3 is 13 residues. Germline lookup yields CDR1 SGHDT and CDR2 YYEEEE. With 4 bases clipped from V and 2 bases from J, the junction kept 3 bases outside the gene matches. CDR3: CASSGTETYEQYF. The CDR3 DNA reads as TGTGCCAGCAGCGGGACAGAAACCTACGAGCAGTACTTC.

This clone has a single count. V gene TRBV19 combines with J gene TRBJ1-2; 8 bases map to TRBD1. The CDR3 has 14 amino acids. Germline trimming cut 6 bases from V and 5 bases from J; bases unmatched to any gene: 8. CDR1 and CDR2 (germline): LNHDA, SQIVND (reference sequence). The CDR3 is CASSRQGLGYGYTF. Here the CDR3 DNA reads TGTGCCAGTAGCCGACAGGGGCTGGGATATGGCTACACCTTC.

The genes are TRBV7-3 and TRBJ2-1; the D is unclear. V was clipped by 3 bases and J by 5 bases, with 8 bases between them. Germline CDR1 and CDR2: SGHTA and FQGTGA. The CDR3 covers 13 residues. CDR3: CASSFGGNNEQFF. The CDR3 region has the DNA TGTGCCAGCAGCTTCGGCGGAAACAATGAGCAGTTCTTC.

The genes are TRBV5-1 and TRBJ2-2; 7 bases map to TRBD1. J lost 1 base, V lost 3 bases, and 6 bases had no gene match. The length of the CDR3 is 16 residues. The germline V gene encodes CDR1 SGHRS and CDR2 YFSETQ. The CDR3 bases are TGCGCCAGCAGCTCCTCCTGGACAGGGAACACCGGGGAGCTGTTTTTT. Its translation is CASSSSWTGNTGELFF.

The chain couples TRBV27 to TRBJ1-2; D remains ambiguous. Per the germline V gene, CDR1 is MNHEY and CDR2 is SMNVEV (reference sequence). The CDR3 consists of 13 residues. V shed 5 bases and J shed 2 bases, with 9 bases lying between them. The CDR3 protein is CASSVRGNYGYTF. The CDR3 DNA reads TGTGCCAGCAGTGTGCGCGGGAACTATGGCTACACCTTC.

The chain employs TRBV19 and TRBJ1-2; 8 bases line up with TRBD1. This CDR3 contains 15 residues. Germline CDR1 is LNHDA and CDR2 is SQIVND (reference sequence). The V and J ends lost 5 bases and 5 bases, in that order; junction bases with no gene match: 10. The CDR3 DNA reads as TGTGCCAGTAGTTTCCAGGGGGCAGCTAGATATGGCTACACCTTC. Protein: CASSFQGAARYGYTF.

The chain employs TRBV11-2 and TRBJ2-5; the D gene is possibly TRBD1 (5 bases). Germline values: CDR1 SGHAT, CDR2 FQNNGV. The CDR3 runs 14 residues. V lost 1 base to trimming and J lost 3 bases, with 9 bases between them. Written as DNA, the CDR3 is TGTGCCAGCAGCTTAGCAGTCAGGGAAGAGACCCAGTACTTC. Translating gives CASSLAVREETQYF.

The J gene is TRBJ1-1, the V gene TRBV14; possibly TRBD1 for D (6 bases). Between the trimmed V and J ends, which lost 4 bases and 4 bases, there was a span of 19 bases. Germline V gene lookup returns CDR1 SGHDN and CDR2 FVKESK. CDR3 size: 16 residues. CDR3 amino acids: CASSPSRQVVSTEAFF. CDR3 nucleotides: TGTGCCAGCAGCCCCTCCCGACAGGTTGTGAGCACTGAAGCTTTCTTT.

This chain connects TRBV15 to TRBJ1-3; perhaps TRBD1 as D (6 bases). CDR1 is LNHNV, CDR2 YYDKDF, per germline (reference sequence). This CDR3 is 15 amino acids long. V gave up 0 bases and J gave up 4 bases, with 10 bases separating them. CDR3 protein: CATSRDGRGGNTIYF. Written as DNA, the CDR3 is TGTGCCACCAGCAGAGATGGCAGGGGAGGAAACACCATATATTTT.

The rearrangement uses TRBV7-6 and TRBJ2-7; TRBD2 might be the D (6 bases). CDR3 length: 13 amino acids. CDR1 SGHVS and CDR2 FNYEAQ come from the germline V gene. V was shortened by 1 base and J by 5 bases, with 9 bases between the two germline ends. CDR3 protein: CASSLGPGDEQYF. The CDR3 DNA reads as TGTGCCAGCAGCTTAGGGCCGGGGGACGAGCAGTACTTC.

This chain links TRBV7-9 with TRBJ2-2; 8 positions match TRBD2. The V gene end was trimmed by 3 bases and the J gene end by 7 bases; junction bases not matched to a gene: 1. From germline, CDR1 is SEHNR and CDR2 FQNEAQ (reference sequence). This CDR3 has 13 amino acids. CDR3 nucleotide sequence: TGTGCCAGCAGCTTCGGGGGGGTCGGGGAGCTGTTTTTT. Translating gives CASSFGGVGELFF.

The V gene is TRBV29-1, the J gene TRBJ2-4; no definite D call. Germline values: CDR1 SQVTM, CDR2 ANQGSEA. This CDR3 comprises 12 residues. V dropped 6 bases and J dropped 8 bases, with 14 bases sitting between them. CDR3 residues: CSVGDNMDIQYF. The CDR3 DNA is TGCAGCGTAGGAGATAATATGGACATTCAGTACTTC.

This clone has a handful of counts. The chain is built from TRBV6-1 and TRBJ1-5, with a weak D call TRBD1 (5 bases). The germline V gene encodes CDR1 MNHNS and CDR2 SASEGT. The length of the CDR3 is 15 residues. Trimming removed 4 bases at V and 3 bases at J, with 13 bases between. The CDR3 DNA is TGTGCCAGCAGTGTCTCCCGTGGGGCCAATCAGCCCCAGCATTTT. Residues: CASSVSRGANQPQHF.